There are a few counts of the clone carrying this T cell receptor beta chain. Its antigen is as yet unknown. Researchers took RNA transcripts and amplified the TCR beta CDR3 regions from them. The HTBI primer set was used in a first-round RT-PCR of the TCR CDR3. TCRdb re-called the multiplex PCR reads with MiXCR, one entry per CDR3 protein. The data contain hundreds of thousands of distinct CDR3 sequences, approximately 20% of them singletons. Germline CDR1 GTSNPN, CDR2 SVGIG (reference sequence). The CDR3 is 14 amino acids. V gave up 2 bases and J gave up 4 bases, with 9 bases separating them. This specimen belongs to a study of T cells in Graves' hyperthyroidism and ophthalmopathy. The study included ophthalmopathy patients with Clinical Activity Score at least 3, NOSPECS grade at least 4 and duration under 3 months. Clinical symptoms, serum thyroxine, TRAb, thyroid ultrasound and orbital computed tomography informed diagnoses.

Study results and limitations: Blood also contained most expanded thyroid clonotypes above 0.001.

This receptor was taken from a man between 25 and 39 years old with Graves' ophthalmopathy. The sequencing sample was made of blood. The V and J genes are TRBV30 and TRBJ2-6, with D hard to call. CDR3 DNA sequence: TGTGCCTGGAGTTGGGGTGGAGGGGCCAACGTCCTGACTTTC. Translation gives CAWSWGGGANVLTF.